This T cell receptor beta chain was sequenced in a study of blood T cell repertoires in COVID-19. Study context: T cells, B-cell-depleted T cells, or PBMCs provided the cDNA or gDNA that served as material.

Germline V gene sequence: CDR1 SGHNT, CDR2 YYREEE (reference sequence). V lost 2 bases and J lost 3; bases outside the gene matches: 5. The CDR3 spans 14 residues. Libraries were prepared by immunoSEQ multiplex PCR; TCRdb keeps only in-frame clonotypes and omits some of them. The sample holds 75,000 to 85,000 clones, approximately 82% seen once. The TCR comes from a human donor in a cohort sampled during active COVID-19. This chain connects TRBV5-4 to TRBJ2-7, with TRBD1 identical over 7 bases. The specimen was peripheral blood. The CDR3 protein is CASSFGRDSYEQYF. The CDR3 nucleotides read TGTGCCAGCAGCTTTGGCCGGGACAGCTACGAGCAGTACTTC. The whole variable domain, remainder taken from reference TRBV5-4 and TRBJ2-7, is ETGVTQSPTHLIKTRGQQVTLRCSSQSGHNTVSWYQQALGQGPQFIFQYYREEENGRGNFPPRFSGLQFPNYSSELNVNALELDDSALYLCASSFGRDSYEQYFGPGTRLTVT.